This T cell receptor beta chain stems from a study of T cells in Graves' hyperthyroidism and ophthalmopathy. The PBMCs were taken from under 12 ml of fresh peripheral blood. The CDR3 has 17 amino acids. The V and J ends lost 4 bases and 0 bases, in that order; junction bases with no gene match: 8. From germline, CDR1 is SNHLY and CDR2 FYNNEI. RNA transcripts yielded amplified TCR beta CDR3 regions. Researchers ran a first-round RT-PCR on the TCR CDR3 using the HTBI primer set. TCRdb re-called the multiplex PCR reads through MiXCR, storing one row per CDR3 protein. Of approximately 420,000 distinct CDR3 sequences listed, approximately 15% were seen once; the top ten hold approximately 5.8%. This clonotype appeared many times.

The receptor's source is a woman under 30 with Graves' hyperthyroidism. The chain recombines TRBV2 with TRBJ2-1; 8 bases line up with TRBD2. The source material was blood. The DNA of the CDR3 is TGTGCCAGCAGTGTTCAGCGGGAGAAACCCTCCTACAATGAGCAGTTCTTC. This codes for CASSVQREKPSYNEQFF.